The present entry profiles one T cell receptor (beta chain) with its context. The antigen it recognizes is unknown. Base qualities were left out, and no much larger clone turns up one base away. These data are taken from a study of Ad26.COV2.S vaccination and SARS-CoV-2 variants (dated by TCRdb to about 2021). Regarding the complete study: Donors in the vaccine arm were drawn from COV1001, a phase I-IIa trial of Ad26.COV2.S in healthy adults that was multicentre, randomized, double-blind and placebo-controlled. Ad26.COV2.S was administered intramuscularly at a dose of 5x10^10 or 1x10^11 viral particles, either as one shot or as two shots given 56 days apart. Sequencing of the TCRbeta repertoire served to evaluate the specificity and breadth of SARS-CoV-2-reactive T cell receptors following Ad26.COV2.S vaccination. A total of about 30 samples were included in the TCR-sequenced set, comprising roughly 19 Ad26.COV2.S vaccine recipients, 5 placebo recipients and 8 SARS-CoV-2 convalescent individuals. Trial participants were randomized into five groups of five, in which low-dose or high-dose Ad26.COV2.S was given once or twice, or placebo was given on both occasions. Blinding of investigators to trial group allocation was maintained during experiments and outcome assessment.

The sample's treatment or condition label, in plain terms: roughly 19 received Ad26.COV2.S at low or high dose, single or two shots; 5 received placebo; per-sample allocation not given. Repertoires of vaccine and placebo recipients were sequenced from samples collected on day 63 after the first injection. Between 29 July and 7 August 2020, Cohort 1b enrolled 20 to 30 adults aged 18-55 years at one site in Boston, USA. Ad26.COV2.S was a replication-incompetent adenovirus type 26 vector expressing a prefusion-stabilized SARS-CoV-2 spike protein from the original Wuhan strain. Here is what the overall study found, with its caveats: According to the authors, total T cell responses may have been underestimated by the TCR breadth and depth analyses. The study was not powered for comparison of responses between vaccine doses or regimens. Vaccine and placebo recipients had comparable non-spike TCR breadth, which fits with the vaccine containing only spike. After vaccination, spike-specific CD8+ and CD4+ T cell responses were reported to show substantial breadth. Ad26.COV2.S recipients had higher spike-specific TCR breadth than placebo recipients (P = 0.0014).

The immunoSEQ Assay was the method used to sequence TCRbeta CDR3 regions. After extraction, genomic DNA underwent amplification by bias-controlled multiplex PCR, followed by high-throughput sequencing. As for the authors' bioinformatics: Collapsing and filtering of sequences were performed to quantify the absolute abundance of each unique TCRbeta CDR3 region. T cell fraction was estimated by normalizing TCRbeta template counts to usable DNA, which was measured by amplifying reference genes present in all nucleated cells. Repertoire TCRs were annotated as SARS-CoV-2-specific by exact matching of V gene, CDR3 amino acid sequence and J gene to a known reactive TCR set. The reference SARS-CoV-2 TCR set was derived from MIRA and filtered for enrichment in COVID-19-positive ImmuneCODE repertoires, a step that removed public or cross-reactive TCRs. Drawing on the MIRA antigens, annotated TCRs were analysed further at the level of specific ORF or position within ORF. Breadth was defined as annotated unique rearrangements over total unique productive rearrangements; depth was the summed frequency of those rearrangements. Two-sided Wilcoxon rank-sum tests were used to compare TCR breadth between groups. TCRdb obtained this table from immuneACCESS and retained in-frame rearrangements with V and J assigned. These tables miss some clones; where compared with another copy, unresolved V genes account for less than half of the shortfall, and the remainder is unexplained. That table furnishes V, J and clone size, whereas the DNA furnished D and trimming. Recorded for this sample are under 500,000 clones; approximately 90% of them occurred a single time. About 1.6% of the sample lies in the top ten.

This sequence was found in a person between 18 and 65 years old who received the Ad26.COV2.S COVID-19 vaccine or a placebo. Sequences were derived from peripheral blood, sampled in a trial of Ad26.COV2.S vaccine versus placebo.

The CDR3 amino acid sequence is: CASSQWGSTDTQYF. The bases are TGCGCCAGCAGCCAGTGGGGAAGCACAGATACGCAGTATTTT. This receptor chain uses TRBV4-1 and TRBJ2-3, with the D gene not confidently named. The CDR3 numbers 14 residues from cysteine through phenylalanine. The kept DNA is CDR3 alone, 42 bases in frame from the first base. For CDR1 and CDR2, the germline V gene lists MGHRA and YSYEKL. V is reduced by 3 bases and J by 0 bases, leaving a spacing of 7 bases between them.